These T cell receptor beta chains were read from a single sample in a study of OX40 agonist ivuxolimab in advanced cancers. TCRdb's table, derived via immunoSEQ multiplex PCR, lists solely in-frame clones and lacks some. The profile shows tens of thousands of clones, 83% of them singletons. Sequenced here: CD4+ or CD8+ T cells sorted from blood, sampled in a trial of the OX40 agonist ivuxolimab. These receptor sequences come from an adult with an advanced solid tumor such as melanoma, head and neck, liver or kidney cancer. Each CDR3 is given with its conserved first and last residue. A D gene is named only where the DNA matches it firmly. Size is omitted from some rows. Given values are once, few, many or a class for expanded clones.

j_call clone_size cdr3_length d_call v_call cdr3_aa cdr3_nt
TRBJ2-1 NA 13 NA TRBV10-3 CAISGHSYNEQFF TGTGCCATCAGTGGTCACTCCTACAATGAGCAGTTCTTC
TRBJ2-5 medium-sized 15 NA TRBV18 CASSPTSAGEETQYF TGTGCCAGCTCACCAACTTCTGCCGGGGAAGAGACCCAGTACTTC
TRBJ2-1 few 12 NA TRBV6-5 CASSYNRREQFF TGTGCCAGCAGTTACAACAGACGGGAGCAGTTCTTC
TRBJ1-1 NA 13 NA TRBV11-2 CASSLETNTEAFF TGTGCCAGCAGCTTGGAGACCAACACTGAAGCTTTCTTT
TRBJ2-1 NA 14 NA TRBV6-6 CASSYPLSLRGQFF TGTGCCAGCAGTTACCCCCTCTCCCTTCGGGGGCAGTTCTTC
TRBJ2-4 NA 16 TRBD2 TRBV5-1 CASSPGLAGGGVIQYF TGCGCCAGCAGCCCCGGACTAGCGGGAGGGGGGGTCATTCAGTACTTC
TRBJ1-2 once 15 TRBD1 TRBV5-1 CASSTLSQGAGGYTF TGCGCCAGCAGCACGTTATCCCAGGGGGCGGGAGGCTACACCTTC
TRBJ1-1 few 13 NA TRBV27 CASSFSQGTEAFF TGTGCCAGCAGTTTCTCCCAGGGCACTGAAGCTTTCTTT
TRBJ2-1 few 18 TRBD2 TRBV5-1 CASSLGGASGSTYNEQFF TGCGCCAGCAGCTTGGGCGGGGCTAGCGGGAGTACCTACAATGAGCAGTTCTTC
TRBJ2-5 NA 12 TRBD2 TRBV15 CATSRPGGTQYF TGTGCCACCAGCAGGCCGGGGGGGACCCAGTACTTC
TRBJ2-1 NA 15 NA TRBV5-1 CASSLDLAGYNEQFF TGCGCCAGCAGCTTGGATCTAGCCGGTTACAATGAGCAGTTCTTC
TRBJ2-1 NA 12 NA TRBV5-6 CASSPLNNEQFF TGTGCCAGCAGTCCCTTAAACAATGAGCAGTTCTTC
TRBJ1-2 NA 13 NA TRBV7-2 CASSSGVGYGYTF TGTGCCAGCAGCTCAGGGGTTGGCTATGGCTACACCTTC
TRBJ2-1 NA 14 TRBD2 TRBV2 CASRGLAGPNEQFF TGTGCCAGCAGGGGACTAGCGGGCCCCAATGAGCAGTTCTTC
TRBJ2-5 NA 14 NA TRBV11-2 CASSRPGPGETQYF TGTGCCAGCAGCAGGCCTGGCCCCGGGGAGACCCAGTACTTC
TRBJ1-2 NA 14 TRBD1 TRBV19 CASSDRGLNYGYTF TGTGCCAGTAGTGATAGGGGGCTTAACTATGGCTACACCTTC
TRBJ1-4 NA 19 TRBD1 TRBV2 CASSARRDRAFTTNEKLFF TGTGCCAGCAGTGCCCGGAGGGACAGAGCATTTACAACTAATGAAAAACTGTTTTTT
TRBJ2-1 few 16 TRBD2 TRBV9 CASSPAGGLSYNEQFF TGTGCCAGCAGTCCCGCGGGGGGCCTCTCCTACAATGAGCAGTTCTTC
TRBJ1-5 NA 11 NA TRBV6-5 CASRGNQPQHF TGTGCCAGCAGGGGGAATCAGCCCCAGCATTTT
TRBJ2-5 once 15 NA TRBV21-1 CASSKRRGGQETQYF TGTGCCAGCAGCAAAAGGAGGGGGGGACAAGAGACCCAGTACTTC
TRBJ2-7 NA 11 NA TRBV6-1 CASTVRYEQYF TGTGCCAGCACGGTTCGATACGAGCAGTACTTC
TRBJ2-3 NA 14 NA TRBV9 CASSEEGFTGTQYF TGTGCCAGCAGCGAGGAAGGCTTCACAGGTACGCAGTATTTT
TRBJ2-3 NA 18 TRBD2 TRBV5-1 CASSLAKVASGSTDTQYF TGCGCCAGCAGCTTGGCCAAGGTAGCTAGCGGGAGCACAGATACGCAGTATTTT
TRBJ2-2 NA 15 NA TRBV7-6 CASRSGVLNTGELFF TGTGCCAGCAGATCAGGGGTATTGAACACCGGGGAGCTGTTTTTT
TRBJ1-6 once 14 NA TRBV6-5 CASSPGAFNSPLHF TGTGCCAGCAGCCCTGGGGCCTTTAATTCACCCCTCCACTTT
TRBJ2-3 NA 16 NA TRBV7-6 CASTDNLAGTPDTQYF TGTGCCAGCACCGACAACCTAGCAGGGACCCCAGATACGCAGTATTTT
TRBJ2-7 NA 13 NA TRBV6-5 CASSNDGSYEQYF TGTGCCAGCAGTAACGACGGTTCCTACGAGCAGTACTTC
TRBJ2-1 NA 13 NA TRBV7-3 CASSLGGGNEQFF TGTGCCAGCAGCTTAGGGGGTGGGAATGAGCAGTTCTTC
TRBJ1-2 NA 14 NA TRBV6-5 CASWGLRFNYGYTF TGTGCCAGCTGGGGGCTCAGGTTTAACTATGGCTACACCTTC
TRBJ2-5 NA 13 TRBD1 TRBV28 CASCATGLETQYF TGTGCCAGCTGCGCGACAGGGCTAGAGACCCAGTACTTC
TRBJ2-7 few 14 TRBD2 TRBV7-2 CASSLVGLATEQYF TGTGCCAGCAGCTTAGTAGGACTAGCGACCGAGCAGTACTTC
TRBJ2-1 NA 13 NA TRBV12-5 CASGLTTGTLQFF TGTGCTAGTGGTTTGACCACCGGGACCCTGCAGTTCTTC
TRBJ1-4 NA 14 NA TRBV2 CASGLGTINEKLFF TGTGCCAGCGGGCTGGGAACTATTAATGAAAAACTGTTTTTT
TRBJ1-4 NA 14 NA TRBV6-5 CASSYLQGDEKLFF TGTGCCAGCAGTTACCTACAAGGAGATGAAAAACTGTTTTTT
TRBJ1-1 NA 13 NA TRBV19 CASSRDILTEAFF TGTGCCAGTAGTCGGGACATCCTAACTGAAGCTTTCTTT
TRBJ1-2 NA 13 NA TRBV9 CASSDQTGYGYTF TGTGCCAGCAGCGACCAAACAGGCTATGGCTACACCTTC
TRBJ1-5 NA 13 NA TRBV6-6 CASSTLPPRPQHF TGTGCCAGCAGTACCCTTCCCCCCAGGCCCCAGCATTTT
TRBJ2-3 NA 19 TRBD2 TRBV30 CAWSTPRVAGPVRADTQYF TGTGCCTGGAGTACACCCCGGGTAGCGGGACCCGTTCGTGCGGATACGCAGTATTTT
TRBJ1-1 NA 14 NA TRBV9 CASSAPRGNTEAFF TGTGCCAGCAGCGCCCCCAGGGGGAACACTGAAGCTTTCTTT
TRBJ1-1 NA 14 NA TRBV30 CAWVINLQTLKAFF TGTGCCTGGGTAATTAATCTCCAAACTCTTAAAGCTTTCTTT
TRBJ2-1 NA 15 TRBD1 TRBV19 CASSTRKGASPEQFF TGTGCCAGTAGTACCCGGAAGGGGGCTTCGCCTGAGCAGTTCTTC
TRBJ2-5 NA 14 NA TRBV11-2 CASSLGMGQETQYF TGTGCCAGCAGCTTAGGGATGGGTCAAGAGACCCAGTACTTC
TRBJ1-5 NA 15 NA TRBV5-1 CASSPNDISNQPQHF TGCGCCAGCAGCCCCAATGATATTAGCAATCAGCCCCAGCATTTT
TRBJ2-5 NA 17 TRBD2 TRBV11-2 CASSLVLAGVGQETQYF TGTGCCAGCAGCTTAGTTCTAGCGGGAGTGGGGCAAGAGACCCAGTACTTC
TRBJ1-5 NA 15 NA TRBV19 CASSIRAGDNQPQHF TGTGCCAGTAGTATAAGGGCAGGGGACAATCAGCCCCAGCATTTT